These 19 T cell receptor beta chains were sequenced from one sample in a study of T-cell reconstitution after alpha-beta-depleted transplantation in children. Researchers prepared the TCRbeta library using unique molecular identifiers, the study reports. TCRdb itself ran the PCR reads through MiXCR, one entry per CDR3 protein. The data hold some 260,000 distinct CDR3 sequences, with roughly a quarter observed a single time. Material: PBMCs, mostly from graft donor cells, obtained 360 days after TCRalphabeta/CD19-depleted stem cell transplant. These receptors came from a female patient between 2 and 15 years old who had a stem cell transplant for congenital amegakaryocytic thrombocytopenia, so the T cells may come from the graft donor.

This clonotype came up a few times. The genes are TRBV4-3 and TRBJ2-7; tentatively, D is TRBD2 (6 bases). Trimming stripped 1 base from V and 3 bases from J, with 10 bases between. The CDR3 has 14 residues. In germline, CDR1 is LGHNA, CDR2 YSLEER. CDR3 in amino acids: CASSQVGGSYEQYF. CDR3 coding DNA: TGCGCCAGCAGCCAAGTCGGGGGAAGCTACGAGCAGTACTTC.

The V and J genes are TRBV2 and TRBJ2-7; 12 nucleotides line up with TRBD2. The junction had 1 base not matched to a gene; V was cut back by 6 bases and J by 1 base. CDR1 and CDR2 from the germline V gene are SNHLY and FYNNEI. CDR3 length: 14 amino acids. Here the CDR3 reads CASRLAGGSYEQYF. Here the CDR3 DNA reads TGTGCCAGCAGACTAGCGGGGGGATCCTACGAGCAGTACTTC.

This clonotype has a single count. This chain connects TRBV25-1 to TRBJ2-5, with 8 bases that match TRBD1. V was clipped by 3 bases and J by 3 bases; unmatched bases: 3. CDR1 is MGHDK, CDR2 SYGVNS, per germline. The CDR3 runs to 14 residues. CDR3 residues: CASSESTGEETQYF. DNA of the CDR3: TGTGCCAGCAGTGAGTCGACAGGGGAAGAGACCCAGTACTTC.

In nucleotides, the CDR3 is TGTGCCAGCAGTGAATGGTTGGACAGAGTTGAGCAGTTCTTC. The encoded protein is CASSEWLDRVEQFF. This sequence joins TRBV6-1 and TRBJ2-1; tentatively, D is TRBD1 (6 bases). The germline gives CDR1 MNHNS, CDR2 SASEGT. The germline V and J ends were trimmed by 2 bases and 9 bases, with 14 bases remaining between them. This CDR3 is 14 amino acids long.

The chain links TRBV7-9 to TRBJ2-1; possibly TRBD1 for D (5 bases). V was clipped by 1 base and J by 6 bases, with 13 bases between them. The CDR3 spans 15 residues. CDR1 is SEHNR and CDR2 is FQNEAQ in the germline V gene (reference sequence). The CDR3 nucleotides read TGTGCCAGCAGCTTAGTCCTAGTGGGGCTCAATGAGCAGTTCTTC. This encodes CASSLVLVGLNEQFF.

This clonotype came up many times. DNA for the CDR3: TGTGCCAGCAGTCCAGGACAGGGAGGAACTGAAGCTTTCTTT. Protein: CASSPGQGGTEAFF. The V gene is TRBV12-3 or TRBV12-4, the J gene TRBJ1-1, with 8 bases fitting TRBD1. The V segment lost 5 bases and the J segment 5 bases; nucleotides outside the gene matches: 7. CDR3 size: 14 residues.

There are many counts of this clonotype. The chain uses TRBV12-3 or TRBV12-4 and TRBJ1-2; 9 bases line up with TRBD1. V shed 5 bases and J 0 bases; nucleotides not matched to a gene: 4. CDR3 size: 15 residues. This CDR3 is CASSLGTGPNYGYTF. The DNA of the CDR3 is TGTGCCAGCAGTCTAGGGACAGGGCCTAACTATGGCTACACCTTC.

This chain connects TRBV13 to TRBJ2-2; 8 bases line up with TRBD1. Germline lookup yields CDR1 PRHDT and CDR2 FYEKMQ (reference sequence). The CDR3 runs 18 residues. The V gene end was trimmed by 5 bases and the J gene end by 3 bases; junction bases not matched to a gene: 14. For the CDR3, the DNA is TGTGCCAGCAGCCCCGGGACAGGTGGAGGAGGTTACACCGGGGAGCTGTTTTTT. Translated, it gives CASSPGTGGGGYTGELFF.

The chain is built from TRBV27 and TRBJ1-5; no definite D call. V was pared by 5 bases and J by 0 bases, with 8 bases between. The CDR3 covers 14 residues. Germline V CDR1 and CDR2: MNHEY, SMNVEV (reference sequence). The CDR3 nucleotides read TGTGCCAGCAGTCGTTCTTTTAGCAATCAGCCCCAGCATTTT. As protein: CASSRSFSNQPQHF.

This clonotype was counted between two and nine times. V gene TRBV6-5 combines with J gene TRBJ1-6; D perhaps matches TRBD1 (5 bases). In germline, CDR1 is MNHEY, CDR2 SVGAGI. This CDR3 has 14 residues. Trimming took off 4 bases at V and 9 bases at J, with 13 bases between the two ends. DNA for the CDR3: TGTGCCAGCAGTTTGACAGTCTGGGTTTCACCCCTCCACTTT. As protein: CASSLTVWVSPLHF.

The chain has TRBV15 and TRBJ2-5, with D possibly called TRBD1 or TRBD2 (5 bases each). Trimming cost V 5 bases and J 0 bases, with 13 bases left between them. Germline V lookup: CDR1 LNHNV, CDR2 YYDKDF (reference sequence). The CDR3 spans 15 residues. For the CDR3, the DNA is TGTGCCACCAGCGATATCCCGGGGCACCAAGAGACCCAGTACTTC. This gives the protein CATSDIPGHQETQYF. Supplemented by reference TRBV15 and TRBJ2-5, the full variable domain reads DAMVIQNPRYQVTQFGKPVTLSCSQTLNHNVMYWYQQKSSQAPKLLFHYYDKDFNNEADTPDNFQSRRPNTSFCFLDIRSPGLGDTAMYLCATSDIPGHQETQYFGPGTRLLVL.

This clonotype came up many times. This sequence joins TRBV4-2 and TRBJ2-7; D is uncertain. The CDR3 is 13 amino acids. Looked up from germline, CDR1 is LGHNA and CDR2 is YNFKEQ. V was cut by 0 bases and J by 6 bases, with 9 bases left in between. CDR3 residues: CASSQEAHREQYF. The CDR3, as DNA: TGTGCCAGCAGCCAAGAGGCTCATCGCGAGCAGTACTTC.

V usage is TRBV19 and J usage is TRBJ2-1; tentative D call: TRBD1 (6 bases). The CDR3 has 16 amino acids. CDR1 and CDR2 (germline): LNHDA, SQIVND (reference sequence). V shed 3 bases and J shed 3 bases, with 15 bases lying between them. CDR3 nucleotide sequence: TGTGCCAGTAGTATTGAGGCGTGGGGGCTCTACAATGAGCAGTTCTTC. Amino acid sequence: CASSIEAWGLYNEQFF. The full variable domain, in which reference TRBV19 and TRBJ2-1 provide the parts outside the CDR3, is DGGITQSPKYLFRKEGQNVTLSCEQNLNHDAMYWYRQDPGQGLRLIYYSQIVNDFQKGDIAEGYSVSREKKESFPLTVTSAQKNPTAFYLCASSIEAWGLYNEQFFGPGTRLTVL.

The gene calls are TRBV20-1 and TRBJ1-5; D gene unclear. Per germline, CDR1 DFQATT and CDR2 SNEGSKA (reference sequence). V was shortened by 6 bases and J by 5 bases, with 11 bases between the two germline ends. This CDR3 comprises 12 residues. CDR3 loop: CSAMDGHQPQHF. The CDR3 region has the DNA TGCAGTGCGATGGACGGACATCAGCCCCAGCATTTT.

This sequence joins TRBV4-1 and TRBJ2-5; the D gene is possibly TRBD2 (5 bases). V gave up 1 base and J gave up 4 bases, with 10 bases separating them. The germline CDR1 and CDR2 sequences are MGHRA and YSYEKL. The CDR3 contains 14 residues. CDR3: CASSQVIRGETQYF. In DNA form, the CDR3 reads TGCGCCAGCAGCCAAGTGATCCGGGGAGAGACCCAGTACTTC.

A few counts support this clonotype. V and J are TRBV6-5 and TRBJ1-6; D call uncertain. The germline V and J ends were trimmed by 1 base and 7 bases, with 8 bases remaining between them. The length of the CDR3 is 14 residues. Germline assignment: CDR1 MNHEY and CDR2 SVGAGI. The chain's CDR3 is CASSYWQDNSPLHF. For the CDR3, the DNA is TGTGCCAGCAGTTACTGGCAGGACAATTCACCCCTCCACTTT.

The chain is built from TRBV5-1 and TRBJ2-6, with a possible D match to TRBD1 (5 bases). V lost 6 bases to trimming and J lost 2 bases, with 12 bases between them. The CDR3 runs 15 residues. CDR1 is SGHRS, CDR2 YFSETQ, per germline. CDR3 amino acids: CASTITGTGANVLTF. The DNA for the CDR3 is TGCGCCAGCACGATTACAGGTACTGGGGCCAACGTCCTGACTTTC.

This clonotype was seen repeatedly, ten times or more. V and J are TRBV9 and TRBJ2-1; tentatively, D is TRBD2 (6 bases). The germline V and J ends were trimmed by 3 bases and 5 bases, with 21 bases remaining between them. CDR3 size: 17 residues. Germline CDR1 is SGDLS and CDR2 is YYNGEE. Written as DNA, the CDR3 is TGTGCCAGCAGCGAATTAGATCCCGGGACTCGTCACAATGAGCAGTTCTTC. This codes for CASSELDPGTRHNEQFF.

The chain joins TRBV20-1 to TRBJ2-1; 8 bases match TRBD1. The CDR3 has 13 residues. Per the germline V gene, CDR1 is DFQATT and CDR2 is SNEGSKA (reference sequence). Losses at the gene ends were 4 bases for V and 4 bases for J; bases not matched to a gene: 3. The chain's CDR3 is CSAIRDRYNEQFF. CDR3 bases: TGCAGTGCTATCCGGGACAGGTACAATGAGCAGTTCTTC.